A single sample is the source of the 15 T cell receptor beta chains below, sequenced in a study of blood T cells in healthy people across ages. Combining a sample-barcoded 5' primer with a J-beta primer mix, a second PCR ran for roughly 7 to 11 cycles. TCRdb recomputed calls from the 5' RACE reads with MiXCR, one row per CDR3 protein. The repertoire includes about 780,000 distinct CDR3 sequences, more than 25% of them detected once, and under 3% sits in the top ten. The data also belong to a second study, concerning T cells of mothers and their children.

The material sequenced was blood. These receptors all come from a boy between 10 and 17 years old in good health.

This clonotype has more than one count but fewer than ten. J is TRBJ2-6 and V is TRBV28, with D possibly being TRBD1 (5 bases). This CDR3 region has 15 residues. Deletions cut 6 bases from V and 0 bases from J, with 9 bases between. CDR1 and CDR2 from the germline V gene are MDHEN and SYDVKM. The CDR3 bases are TGTGCCAGCAGCGCCGACAGCTCTGGGGCCAACGTCCTGACTTTC. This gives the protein CASSADSSGANVLTF.

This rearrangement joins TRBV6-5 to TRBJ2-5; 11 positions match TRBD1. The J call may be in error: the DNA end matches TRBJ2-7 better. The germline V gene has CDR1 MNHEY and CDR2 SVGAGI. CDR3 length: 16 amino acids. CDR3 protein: CASSYSGTGGSYEQYF. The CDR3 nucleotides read TGTGCCAGCAGTTACTCTGGGACAGGGGGTTCCTACGAGCAGTACTTC.

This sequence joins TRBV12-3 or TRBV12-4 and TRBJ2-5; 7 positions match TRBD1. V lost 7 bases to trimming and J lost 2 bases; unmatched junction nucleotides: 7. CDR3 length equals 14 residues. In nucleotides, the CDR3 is TGTGCCAGCACCCCCACAGGGGTGCAAGAGACCCAGTACTTC. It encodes CASTPTGVQETQYF.

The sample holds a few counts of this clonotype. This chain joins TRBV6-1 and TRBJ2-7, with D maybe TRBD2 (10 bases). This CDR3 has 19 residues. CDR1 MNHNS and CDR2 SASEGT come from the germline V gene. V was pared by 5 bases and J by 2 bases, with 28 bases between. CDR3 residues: CASSITGTGWTSGPYEQYF. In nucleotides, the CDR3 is TGTGCCAGCAGTATTACCGGGACAGGGTGGACTAGCGGCCCCTACGAGCAGTACTTC.

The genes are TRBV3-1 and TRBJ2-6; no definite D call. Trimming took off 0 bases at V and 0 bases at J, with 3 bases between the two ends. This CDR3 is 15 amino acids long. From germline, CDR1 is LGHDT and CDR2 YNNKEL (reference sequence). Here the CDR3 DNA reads TGTGCCAGCAGCCAAGATTTCTCTGGGGCCAACGTCCTGACTTTC. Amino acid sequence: CASSQDFSGANVLTF.

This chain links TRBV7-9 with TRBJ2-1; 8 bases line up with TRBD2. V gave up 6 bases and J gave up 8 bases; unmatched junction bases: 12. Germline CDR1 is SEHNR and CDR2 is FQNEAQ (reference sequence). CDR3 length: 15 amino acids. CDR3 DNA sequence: TGTGCCAGCAGGTATCCTGAGGGACTAGTATATGAGCAGTTCTTC. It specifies CASRYPEGLVYEQFF.

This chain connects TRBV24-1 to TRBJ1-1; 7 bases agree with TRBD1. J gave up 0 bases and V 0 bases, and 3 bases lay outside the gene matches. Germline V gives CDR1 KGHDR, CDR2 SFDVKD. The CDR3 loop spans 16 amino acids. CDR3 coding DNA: TGTGCCACCAGTGATTTGCCCGGACAGGTGAACACTGAAGCTTTCTTT. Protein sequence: CATSDLPGQVNTEAFF.

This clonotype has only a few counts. This chain's CDR3 is CASSLVRTGGEDGQFF. DNA of the CDR3: TGCGCCAGCAGCTTGGTCCGGACTGGGGGTGAGGATGGGCAGTTCTTC. The chain links TRBV5-1 to TRBJ2-1; D assignment may be TRBD1 or TRBD2 (5 bases each). Germline V lookup: CDR1 SGHRS, CDR2 YFSETQ. The V gene lost 0 bases and the J gene lost 12 bases, with 22 bases spanning the gap. This CDR3 region has 16 residues.

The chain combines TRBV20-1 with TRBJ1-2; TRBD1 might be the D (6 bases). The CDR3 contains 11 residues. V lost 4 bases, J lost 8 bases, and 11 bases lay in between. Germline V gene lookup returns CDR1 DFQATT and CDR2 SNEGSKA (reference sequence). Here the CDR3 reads CSATDGGGYTF. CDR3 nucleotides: TGCAGTGCTACGGACGGGGGCGGCTACACCTTC.

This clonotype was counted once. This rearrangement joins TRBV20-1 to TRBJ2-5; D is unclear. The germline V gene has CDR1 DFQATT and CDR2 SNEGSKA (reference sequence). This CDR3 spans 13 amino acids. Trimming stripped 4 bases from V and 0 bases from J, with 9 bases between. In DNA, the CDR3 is TGCAGTGCTACCGTCCGGGACCAAGAGACCCAGTACTTC. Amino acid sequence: CSATVRDQETQYF.

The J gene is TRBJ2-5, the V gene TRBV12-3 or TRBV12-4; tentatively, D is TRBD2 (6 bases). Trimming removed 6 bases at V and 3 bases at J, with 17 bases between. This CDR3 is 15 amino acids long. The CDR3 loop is CASSQPGDSKETQYF. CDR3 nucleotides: TGTGCCAGCAGCCAACCGGGAGACAGTAAAGAGACCCAGTACTTC.

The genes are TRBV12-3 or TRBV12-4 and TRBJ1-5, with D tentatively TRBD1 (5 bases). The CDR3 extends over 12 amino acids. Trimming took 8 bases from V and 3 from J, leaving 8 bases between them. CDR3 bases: TGTGCCAGCCGGGACTACAATCAGCCCCAGCATTTT. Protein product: CASRDYNQPQHF.

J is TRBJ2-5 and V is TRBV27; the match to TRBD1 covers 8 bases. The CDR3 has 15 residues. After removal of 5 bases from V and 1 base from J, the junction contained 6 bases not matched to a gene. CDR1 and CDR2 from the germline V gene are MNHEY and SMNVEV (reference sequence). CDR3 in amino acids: CASSGPGQAQETQYF. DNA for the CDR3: TGTGCCAGCAGTGGCCCGGGACAGGCCCAAGAGACCCAGTACTTC.

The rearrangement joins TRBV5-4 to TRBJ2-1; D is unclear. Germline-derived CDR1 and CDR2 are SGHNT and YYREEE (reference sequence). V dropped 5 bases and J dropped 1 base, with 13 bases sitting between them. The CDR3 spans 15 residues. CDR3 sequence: CASSLLEQSYNEQFF. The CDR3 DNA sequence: TGTGCCAGCAGTTTGTTAGAGCAGTCCTACAATGAGCAGTTCTTC.

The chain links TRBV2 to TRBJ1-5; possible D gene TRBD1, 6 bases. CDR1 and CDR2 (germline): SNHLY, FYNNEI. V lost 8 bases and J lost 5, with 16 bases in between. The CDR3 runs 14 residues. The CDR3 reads CASDQGSSDQPQHF. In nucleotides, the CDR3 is TGTGCCAGCGACCAGGGGTCCTCTGATCAGCCCCAGCATTTT.